This TCR beta chain was sequenced in a study of blood T cell repertoires in COVID-19. Study in general: Specimens from acute and convalescent COVID-19 originated in the United States, Italy and Spain.

This table comes from immunoSEQ multiplex PCR, and its TCRdb copy is limited to in-frame clones, with some not included. The data show roughly 88,000 clones, over 80% seen once. Losses at the gene ends were 3 bases for V and 5 bases for J; bases not matched to a gene: 4. The length of the CDR3 is 16 residues. Germline CDR1 and CDR2: SGHTA and FQGNSA. The source of this sequence is a woman of 80 years or more with active or convalescent COVID-19. The chain joins TRBV7-2 to TRBJ2-3; TRBD2 agrees at 14 bases. Sequencing used peripheral blood. Written as DNA, the CDR3 is TGTGCCAGCAGCTTGAGACTAGCGGGGGGGGTAGATACGCAGTATTTT. Protein sequence: CASSLRLAGGVDTQYF. The full variable domain, with the rest looked up from reference TRBV7-2 and TRBJ2-3, is GAGVSQSPSNKVTEKGKDVELRCDPISGHTALYWYRQSLGQGLEFLIYFQGNSAPDKSGLPSDRFSAERTGGSVSTLTIQRTQQEDSAVYLCASSLRLAGGVDTQYFGPGTRLTVL.